This T cell receptor (beta chain) was profiled in a study of T cell responses to AZD1222 COVID-19 vaccine. Turning to the study itself: Analysis merged second doses at about 4 or about 12 weeks. General study findings and limits: None of the repertoires were sampled until the peak T cell response had passed. Nearly half of the spike-specific TCRs reportedly recognize variant regions that carry no mutations.

Germline lookup yields CDR1 SEHNR and CDR2 FQNEAQ (reference sequence). V was pared by 5 bases and J by 7 bases, with 14 bases between. The CDR3 is 13 residues long. A remark on this clone: Its antigen is unknown.

TCRdb keeps only in-frame clones here, not all; method: immunoSEQ multiplex PCR. The sample shows some 64,000 clones, roughly 84% of them seen only once. The source material was peripheral blood, sampled on day 0 of AZD1222 vaccination. This chain links TRBV7-9 with TRBJ1-2, with a weak D call TRBD1 (6 bases). The receptor's source is an adult in good health. The CDR3 protein is CASSLEGGGGYTF. The CDR3 DNA reads TGTGCCAGCAGCCTCGAGGGAGGGGGTGGCTACACCTTC.